The rows below give T cell receptor beta chains drawn from one sample of a study of T cell changes during pregnancy in multiple sclerosis. TCRdb's table, derived via immunoSEQ multiplex PCR, lists solely in-frame clones and lacks some. The profile covers just under 80,000 clones, with over 80% appearing a single time and about 0.93% taken by the ten largest. Sequenced here: peripheral blood, sampled in the first trimester of pregnancy. The receptors come from a female donor with multiple sclerosis, enrolled in a pregnancy study. CDR3s include the opening cysteine and the closing phenylalanine or tryptophan. D genes are given only for firm matches. Clone size is given for some rows only: seen once, a few or many times, or a class if the clone is expanded.

TRBD2,TRBJ2-7,NA,TRBV10-2,TGCGCCAGCAGTGAGACTAGCGGGGGAGGAGAGCAGTACTTC,CASSETSGGGEQYF
NA,TRBJ1-5,NA,TRBV6-1,TGTGCCAGCAGTTGGGCAGCTGATCAGCCCCAGCATTTT,CASSWAADQPQHF
NA,TRBJ1-1,NA,TRBV19,TGTGCCAGTAGTGACTCAGGGCAAGCTTTCTTT,CASSDSGQAFF
TRBD2,TRBJ2-3,NA,TRBV5-4,TGTGCCAGCAGCTTGGATCTAGCGGGGTTAGATACGCAGTATTTT,CASSLDLAGLDTQYF
NA,TRBJ1-5,NA,TRBV6-6,TGTGCCAGCAGTTATGCCCAGGGGAATCAGCCCCAGCATTTT,CASSYAQGNQPQHF
TRBD1,TRBJ1-1,few,TRBV27,TGTGCCAGCAGTTTAAACAGGGGGACTGAAGCTTTCTTT,CASSLNRGTEAFF
TRBD2,TRBJ2-7,NA,TRBV6-1,TGTGCCAGCAGCCCGGGGGGGGCTGGCTCCTACGAGCAGTACTTC,CASSPGGAGSYEQYF
NA,TRBJ2-3,NA,TRBV7-9,TGTGCCAGCAGCTTAGCGACGGGAGATACGCAGTATTTT,CASSLATGDTQYF
NA,TRBJ1-1,few,TRBV2,TGTGCCAGCAGTGAGGTTCGACCAGGGTTCGCTGAAGCTTTCTTT,CASSEVRPGFAEAFF
NA,TRBJ1-3,NA,TRBV7-6,TGTGCCAGCAGCGATATCGGGACTTTTGGAAACACCATATATTTT,CASSDIGTFGNTIYF
TRBD1,TRBJ2-2,NA,TRBV19,TGTGCCAGTAGCCCACAGGGGACCCGGGAGCTGTTTTTT,CASSPQGTRELFF
NA,TRBJ2-3,NA,TRBV7-3,TGTGCCAGCAGCTCGACAGCTCCAGATACGCAGTATTTT,CASSSTAPDTQYF
NA,TRBJ1-1,once,TRBV6-5,TGTGCCAGCAGTTACTCGCGAGGAAGGAACACTGAAGCTTTCTTT,CASSYSRGRNTEAFF
NA,TRBJ1-1,NA,TRBV11-2,TGTGCCAGCAGCCTTAACAGGCCCTCTGAAGCTTTCTTT,CASSLNRPSEAFF
NA,TRBJ1-5,once,TRBV27,TGTGCCAGCAGTGGACAGCCCATAGGCCCCCAGCATTTT,CASSGQPIGPQHF
NA,TRBJ1-1,NA,TRBV28,TGTGCCAGCAGTTCCGGCGGTACGAACACTGAAGCTTTCTTT,CASSSGGTNTEAFF
TRBD2,TRBJ2-7,NA,TRBV28,TGTGCCAGCGTTGAACCGGGACTAGACTACGAGCAGTACTTC,CASVEPGLDYEQYF
TRBD2,TRBJ2-3,NA,TRBV7-2,TGTGCCAGCAGCTTAGCGCCGTCGGGGGGGAACACAGATACGCAGTATTTT,CASSLAPSGGNTDTQYF
TRBD2,TRBJ2-7,NA,TRBV11-2,TGTGCCAGCAGCCTGGGACTAGCCACCTACGAGCAGTACTTC,CASSLGLATYEQYF
TRBD1,TRBJ1-1,NA,TRBV5-1,TGCGCCAGCCTCAAAAGACAGGGAGTCGGAGCTTTCTTT,CASLKRQGVGAFF
NA,TRBJ2-7,NA,TRBV11-2,TGTGCCAGCTCCCACAAATGGGGGGACTACGAGCAGTACTTC,CASSHKWGDYEQYF
TRBD1,TRBJ1-3,NA,TRBV5-1,TGCGCCAGCAGCTTGGGGACAGGATCTGGAAACACCATATATTTT,CASSLGTGSGNTIYF
NA,TRBJ1-5,few,TRBV19,TGTGCCAGTAGTAGACAGGCTTCTAATCAGCCCCAGCATTTT,CASSRQASNQPQHF
TRBD2,TRBJ2-7,once,TRBV7-2,TGTGCCAGCCTCTCCGTGGGGGGGAAGGACGAGCAGTACTTC,CASLSVGGKDEQYF
TRBD2,TRBJ2-7,NA,TRBV19,TGTGCCAGTAGTACAGCGGGAGAAGTCCACGAGCAGTACTTC,CASSTAGEVHEQYF
TRBD1,TRBJ1-5,NA,TRBV19,TGTGCCAGTAGTATAGCCGGGACAGGTATTTTGGGGGGGAATCAGCCCCAGCATTTT,CASSIAGTGILGGNQPQHF
NA,TRBJ1-1,NA,TRBV19,TGTGCCAGTAGTTATCGCACGGGGGCTGAAGCTTTCTTT,CASSYRTGAEAFF
NA,TRBJ1-3,NA,TRBV5-4,TGTGCCAGCAGCGGCGGTTCGGGAAGCACCATATATTTT,CASSGGSGSTIYF
TRBD2,TRBJ2-1,NA,TRBV28,TGTGCCAGCAGACTAGGACTAGCGGGAGATTCCGAGTTCTTC,CASRLGLAGDSEFF
TRBD2,TRBJ2-1,NA,TRBV19,TGTGCCAGTAGTATGAGGACTAGCGGGAGGTATATGAATGAGCAGTTCTTC,CASSMRTSGRYMNEQFF
NA,TRBJ1-3,NA,TRBV9,TGTGCCAGCAGCCAACAGGGTGGTGGAAACACCATATATTTT,CASSQQGGGNTIYF
TRBD1,TRBJ1-4,NA,TRBV19,TGTGCCAGTAGTATAGCTACCGGGACAGGGAACGGAAAACTGTTTTTT,CASSIATGTGNGKLFF
TRBD1,TRBJ2-1,NA,TRBV13,TGTGCCAGCAGCTCCCGGGACAGGAGGAATGAGCAGTTCTTC,CASSSRDRRNEQFF